Listed here are 27 T cell receptor beta chains from one sample, sequenced in a study of OX40 agonist ivuxolimab in advanced cancers. Measured with immunoSEQ multiplex PCR; TCRdb has only the in-frame clones, and not every one. The sample lists around 60,000 clones, 65% to 80% seen once, with approximately 6.8% in the top ten. The sample here was CD4+ or CD8+ T cells sorted from blood, taken in a trial of the OX40 agonist ivuxolimab. The receptor source for this set is an adult with an advanced solid tumor such as melanoma, head and neck, liver or kidney cancer.

This clone came up a few times. The chain joins TRBV6-6 to TRBJ1-1, with D perhaps matching TRBD1 (6 bases). From germline, CDR1 is MNHNY and CDR2 SVGAGI (reference sequence). The CDR3 length is 13 residues. The ends were cut back, 6 bases at V and 5 bases at J, with 13 bases in the middle. CDR3 coding DNA: TGTGCCAGCAGGGTAGAACAGGGAACTGAAGCTTTCTTT. Protein sequence: CASRVEQGTEAFF.

The chain combines TRBV5-1 with TRBJ2-1, with 10 bases lining up with TRBD2. Germline-derived CDR1 and CDR2 are SGHRS and YFSETQ. Losses at the gene ends were 7 bases for V and 1 base for J; bases not matched to a gene: 8. This CDR3 region has 16 residues. This CDR3 reads CASGLLAGVSYNEQFF. CDR3 in DNA: TGCGCCAGCGGACTGCTAGCGGGGGTATCCTACAATGAGCAGTTCTTC.

The CDR3 loop reads CASSPYGGGAPSYEQYF. CDR3 nucleotide sequence: TGTGCCAGTAGCCCTTATGGGGGCGGAGCCCCTTCCTACGAGCAGTACTTC. The rearrangement links TRBV19 to TRBJ2-7; weak D call: TRBD1 (6 bases). The ends were cut back, 6 bases at V and 1 base at J, with 22 bases in the middle. The CDR3 covers 17 residues. Per the germline V gene, CDR1 is LNHDA and CDR2 is SQIVND (reference sequence).

The J gene is TRBJ1-5, the V gene TRBV27, with 9 bases that match TRBD1. J lost 2 bases, V lost 5 bases, and 7 bases had no gene match. CDR3 length: 16 residues. Germline CDR1 is MNHEY and CDR2 is SMNVEV (reference sequence). The chain's CDR3 is CASSRQGVSRNQPQHF. DNA of the CDR3: TGTGCCAGCAGTAGACAGGGGGTTAGTCGCAATCAGCCCCAGCATTTT.

CDR3 protein: CAAASGGRTEAFF. The CDR3 nucleotides are TGTGCCGCCGCTTCGGGAGGGCGCACTGAAGCTTTCTTT. J is TRBJ1-1 and V is TRBV6-5, with D uncertain. V lost 11 bases, J lost 4 bases, and 17 bases lay in between. The CDR3 covers 13 residues. Germline CDR1 is MNHEY and CDR2 is SVGAGI.

This clone was seen only once. This chain joins TRBV14 and TRBJ2-1; a weak D match, TRBD2 (6 bases). Germline loops: CDR1 SGHDN, CDR2 FVKESK. Trimming cost V 4 bases and J 5 bases, with 12 bases left between them. The CDR3 contains 14 residues. The CDR3 DNA reads as TGTGCCAGCAGCCCACGGGACTCTCACAATGAGCAGTTCTTC. The encoded protein is CASSPRDSHNEQFF.

At least ten counts were recorded for this clone. The rearrangement uses TRBV27 and TRBJ1-1; 12 bases line up with TRBD1. Germline CDR1 and CDR2: MNHEY and SMNVEV (reference sequence). This CDR3 has 17 residues. The V segment lost 2 bases and the J segment 4 bases; nucleotides outside the gene matches: 8. The CDR3 bases are TGTGCCAGCAGTTTAATTCCGGGACAGGGGGCGAGCACTGAAGCTTTCTTT. Its translation is CASSLIPGQGASTEAFF.

The J gene is TRBJ1-5, the V gene TRBV19; 12 positions match TRBD1. J lost 2 bases, V lost 3 bases, and 2 bases had no gene match. Germline CDR1 reads LNHDA; CDR2 reads SQIVND (reference sequence). The CDR3 has 16 amino acids. CDR3 residues: CASSIRDRGRNQPQHF. As DNA, the CDR3 is TGTGCCAGTAGTATCCGGGACAGGGGGCGCAATCAGCCCCAGCATTTT.

This clone was observed a few times. This chain links TRBV28 with TRBJ1-1, with 8 bases aligning to TRBD1. This CDR3 is 14 amino acids long. Trimming cost V 10 bases and J 5 bases; bases outside gene matches: 12. Germline CDR1 and CDR2: MDHEN and SYDVKM. DNA for the CDR3: TGTGCCACCGAAAACAGGGGGACCGGGACTGAAGCTTTCTTT. Translating gives CATENRGTGTEAFF.

The chain has TRBV28 and TRBJ2-5; no firm D call. The J call may be incorrect, as the DNA end agrees better with TRBJ2-7. The germline V gene has CDR1 MDHEN and CDR2 SYDVKM. The CDR3 covers 10 residues. The CDR3 here is CASSRREQYF. Written as DNA, the CDR3 is TGTGCCAGCAGCCGGCGCGAGCAGTACTTC.

This clone was seen only a few times. The rearrangement joins TRBV28 to TRBJ1-1, with D possibly being TRBD1 (5 bases). Germline CDR1 reads MDHEN; CDR2 reads SYDVKM. The V end lost 7 bases, the J end lost 1 base, and 13 bases lay between the germline ends. The CDR3 totals 14 residues. In DNA form, the CDR3 reads TGTGCCAGCACCCATGGGGGACCGAACACTGAAGCTTTCTTT. This gives the protein CASTHGGPNTEAFF.

The chain combines TRBV18 with TRBJ2-7; D possibly uses TRBD1 or TRBD2 (5 bases each). V was trimmed by 3 bases and J by 1 base, leaving 16 bases between them. Looked up from germline, CDR1 is KGHSH and CDR2 is LQKENI. This CDR3 comprises 16 residues. CDR3 nucleotide sequence: TGTGCCAGCTCACCGGGGCAGTCCTCGGGGTCCTACGAGCAGTACTTC. It specifies CASSPGQSSGSYEQYF. The whole variable domain, filled in from reference TRBV18 and TRBJ2-7, reads NAGVMQNPRHLVRRRGQEARLRCSPMKGHSHVYWYRQLPEEGLKFMVYLQKENIIDESGMPKERFSAEFPKEGPSILRIQQVVRGDSAAYFCASSPGQSSGSYEQYFGPGTRLTVT.

This clone was recorded only once. The gene calls are TRBV14 and TRBJ2-7; tentative D call: TRBD1 (5 bases). The V end was cut by 1 base, the J end by 3 bases, with 13 bases between. CDR3 length: 15 residues. Germline-derived CDR1 and CDR2 are SGHDN and FVKESK. The DNA of the CDR3 is TGTGCCAGCAGCCAAGTAAACAGGAGATTCTACGAGCAGTACTTC. This translates into CASSQVNRRFYEQYF.

The chain carries TRBV27 and TRBJ1-2; TRBD1 matches at 7 bases. V trimming: 4 bases; J trimming: 5 bases; junction bases outside the gene matches: 13. There are 16 residues in the CDR3. Looked up from germline, CDR1 is MNHEY and CDR2 is SMNVEV (reference sequence). CDR3 nucleotide sequence: TGTGCCAGCAGTTCTTCCGGGACAGAGTTGGTATATGGCTACACCTTC. Its protein is CASSSSGTELVYGYTF.

V usage is TRBV11-3 and J usage is TRBJ2-2, with D tentatively TRBD1 or TRBD2 (5 bases each). The germline V gene encodes CDR1 SGHNT and CDR2 YENEEA. Trimming cost V 0 bases and J 0 bases, with 14 bases left between them. This CDR3 spans 18 amino acids. CDR3 DNA sequence: TGTGCCAGCAGCTTAGATAAGTGGGGGTCCCCGAACACCGGGGAGCTGTTTTTT. Amino acids: CASSLDKWGSPNTGELFF.

The rearrangement joins TRBV19 to TRBJ2-5, with D unresolved. The last part of the DNA fits TRBJ2-7 better; the J call may be wrong. CDR3 length: 10 amino acids. Germline V gives CDR1 LNHDA, CDR2 SQIVND (reference sequence). CDR3 region: CALIRYEQYF. The CDR3 DNA follows: TGTGCTTTGATACGCTACGAGCAGTACTTC.

This chain uses TRBV20-1 with TRBJ2-7; the D is unclear. V dropped 6 bases and J dropped 6 bases, with 12 bases sitting between them. The germline gives CDR1 DFQATT, CDR2 SNEGSKA (reference sequence). The CDR3 loop spans 11 amino acids. As DNA, the CDR3 is TGCAGTGCCGCCTCGGCGCTCGAGCAGTACTTC. As protein: CSAASALEQYF.

This clone was picked up one time. The chain uses TRBV11-2 and TRBJ2-7; D gene unclear. The CDR3 is 16 amino acids. V was cut by 0 bases and J by 6 bases, with 18 bases left in between. The V gene's germline CDR1 is SGHAT and CDR2 FQNNGV. The CDR3 DNA follows: TGTGCCAGCAGCTTAGATGTGGCGCGGCTGGTCTCCGAGCAGTACTTC. Translating it yields CASSLDVARLVSEQYF.

This CDR3 reads CASSPGTRAYEQYF. The CDR3 DNA follows: TGCGCCAGCAGCCCCGGGACGAGGGCCTACGAGCAGTACTTC. This rearrangement joins TRBV5-1 to TRBJ2-7; tentatively, D is TRBD1 or TRBD2 (5 bases each). Trimming removed 4 bases from V and 2 bases from J, with 13 bases in between. The CDR3 loop spans 14 amino acids. CDR1 is SGHRS and CDR2 is YFSETQ in the germline V gene.

This chain connects TRBV29-1 to TRBJ2-7; perhaps TRBD1 as D (5 bases). Trimming took 1 base from V and 2 from J, leaving 9 bases between them. The germline V gene encodes CDR1 SQVTM and CDR2 ANQGSEA. The CDR3 is 13 residues long. Written as DNA, the CDR3 is TGCAGCGTTGAAGGACAGACAACCTACGAGCAGTACTTC. Its protein is CSVEGQTTYEQYF.

This clone was seen a handful of times. This sequence joins TRBV28 and TRBJ1-5, with D unresolved. Between the trimmed V and J ends, which lost 5 bases and 3 bases, there was a span of 20 bases. The CDR3 runs to 17 residues. Germline loops: CDR1 MDHEN, CDR2 SYDVKM. The CDR3: CASSPLSERADNQPQHF. The DNA for the CDR3 is TGTGCCAGCAGTCCCCTCAGTGAGAGGGCTGACAATCAGCCCCAGCATTTT.

The chain employs TRBV6-1 and TRBJ2-5; 14 bases match TRBD2. This CDR3 has 14 residues. Trimming took 8 bases from V and 3 from J; bases not matched to a gene: 2. CDR1 is MNHNS, CDR2 SASEGT, per germline. The CDR3 loop is CASGTSGGKETQYF. CDR3 coding DNA: TGTGCCAGCGGGACTAGCGGGGGAAAAGAGACCCAGTACTTC.

V gene TRBV5-1 combines with J gene TRBJ1-1, with 9 nucleotides matching TRBD1. CDR1 is SGHRS and CDR2 is YFSETQ in the germline V gene. CDR3 length: 15 residues. The V segment lost 3 bases and the J segment 9 bases; nucleotides outside the gene matches: 12. CDR3 loop: CASSSLLQGAEKAFF. CDR3 sequence (DNA): TGCGCCAGCAGCTCCCTTCTACAGGGGGCGGAAAAAGCTTTCTTT. The full variable domain, rest sourced from reference TRBV5-1 and TRBJ1-1, is KAGVTQTPRYLIKTRGQQVTLSCSPISGHRSVSWYQQTPGQGLQFLFEYFSETQRNKGNFPGRFSGRQFSNSRSEMNVSTLELGDSALYLCASSSLLQGAEKAFFGQGTRLTVV.

The chain recombines TRBV15 with TRBJ1-5, with unresolved D. V lost 0 bases and J lost 1, with 13 bases in between. The CDR3 covers 17 residues. Germline CDR1 reads LNHNV; CDR2 reads YYDKDF (reference sequence). The CDR3 spells CATSRDPRERSNQPQHF. DNA for the CDR3: TGTGCCACCAGCAGAGATCCTAGGGAAAGGAGCAATCAGCCCCAGCATTTT.

The chain couples TRBV7-9 to TRBJ1-1, with 7 bases that match TRBD1. The germline CDR1 and CDR2 sequences are SEHNR and FQNEAQ (reference sequence). Losses at the gene ends were 5 bases for V and 1 base for J; bases not matched to a gene: 7. The CDR3 is 15 amino acids. CDR3: CASSPTGQPNTEAFF. DNA of the CDR3: TGTGCCAGCAGCCCGACGGGACAGCCGAACACTGAAGCTTTCTTT.

The chain is built from TRBV10-1 and TRBJ1-5, with a possible D match to TRBD1 (6 bases). In germline, CDR1 is WNHNN, CDR2 SYGVQD (reference sequence). CDR3 length: 14 residues. V dropped 3 bases and J dropped 7 bases, with 13 bases sitting between them. In nucleotides, the CDR3 is TGCGCCAGCAGTGAAGCAGGGGCTGGCCAGCCCCAGCATTTT. Protein sequence: CASSEAGAGQPQHF.

The V and J genes are TRBV6-5 and TRBJ1-5; D call uncertain. V was clipped by 4 bases and J by 7 bases, with 17 bases between them. The CDR3 consists of 15 residues. The germline gives CDR1 MNHEY, CDR2 SVGAGI. Written as DNA, the CDR3 is TGTGCCAGCAGTTTCCGGACTGGCCCCGGACAGCCCCAGCATTTT. Protein: CASSFRTGPGQPQHF.